This T cell receptor beta chain was captured in a study of glioma-infiltrating T cells after dendritic cell vaccination. Study in general: Glioblastoma patients came from Phase I and II dendritic cell vaccination trials. Autologous tumor lysate-pulsed dendritic cell vaccination was given between the early 2000s and the early 2010s.

V was clipped by 3 bases and J by 2 bases, with 12 bases between them. The CDR3 extends over 15 amino acids. Germline V gene lookup returns CDR1 SGDLS and CDR2 YYNGEE. No glioblastoma patient carried an isocitrate dehydrogenase mutation. The PCR used 60 V beta and 13 J beta primers. The protocol was immunoSEQ multiplex PCR, while the TCRdb copy is restricted to in-frame clones and leaves out a portion. The sample lists under 100,000 clones; approximately 87% were seen once. The input for sequencing was blood, taken before dendritic cell vaccination. The J gene is TRBJ2-1, the V gene TRBV9; D is possibly TRBD2 (5 bases). This TCR derives from a human donor with glioblastoma. CDR3: CASSAGLEAYNEQFF. The DNA for the CDR3 is TGTGCCAGCAGCGCTGGATTGGAGGCCTACAATGAGCAGTTCTTC.